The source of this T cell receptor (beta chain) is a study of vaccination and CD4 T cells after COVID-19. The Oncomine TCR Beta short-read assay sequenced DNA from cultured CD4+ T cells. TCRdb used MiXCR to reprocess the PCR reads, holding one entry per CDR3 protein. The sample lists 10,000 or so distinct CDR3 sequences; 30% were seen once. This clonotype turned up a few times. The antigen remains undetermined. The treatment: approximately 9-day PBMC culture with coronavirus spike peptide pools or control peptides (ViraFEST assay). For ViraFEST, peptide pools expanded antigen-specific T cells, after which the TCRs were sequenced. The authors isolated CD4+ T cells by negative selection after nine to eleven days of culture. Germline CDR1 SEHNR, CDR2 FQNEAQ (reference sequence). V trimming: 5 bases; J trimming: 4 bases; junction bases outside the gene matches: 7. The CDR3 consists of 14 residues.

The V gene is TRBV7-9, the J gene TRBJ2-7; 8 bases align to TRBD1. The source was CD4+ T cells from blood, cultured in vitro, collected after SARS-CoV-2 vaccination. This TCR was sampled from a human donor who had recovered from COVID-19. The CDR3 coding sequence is TGTGCCAGCAGCCGACAGGGGTTTCGGTACGAGCAGTACTTC. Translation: CASSRQGFRYEQYF.